This TCR beta chain was recovered during a study of human T cells and chemical hapten exposure. TCRdb ran MiXCR on the RACE reads and lists one entry per CDR3 protein. Of 280,000 or so distinct CDR3 sequences in the sample, almost 8% were seen once. CDR3 length: 16 amino acids. Trimming cost V 1 base and J 1 base; bases outside gene matches: 3. The germline V gene has CDR1 MNHEY and CDR2 SMNVEV (reference sequence). Described time point: pre-sensitization, week 0. This sample's treatment: therapeutic diphenylcyclopropenone sensitization with weekly scalp DPC. The source material was whole blood, sampled in connection with sensitization to the hapten diphenylcyclopropenone (DPC). This chain joins TRBV27 and TRBJ2-5; the match to TRBD2 covers 10 bases. This TCR came from a man younger than 35 with alopecia areata. Some clones in this sample may be carry-over from other donors' samples. The CDR3, as DNA: TGTGCCAGCAGTTTATGGGCTAGCGGGGGCCAAGAGACCCAGTACTTC. Protein: CASSLWASGGQETQYF.